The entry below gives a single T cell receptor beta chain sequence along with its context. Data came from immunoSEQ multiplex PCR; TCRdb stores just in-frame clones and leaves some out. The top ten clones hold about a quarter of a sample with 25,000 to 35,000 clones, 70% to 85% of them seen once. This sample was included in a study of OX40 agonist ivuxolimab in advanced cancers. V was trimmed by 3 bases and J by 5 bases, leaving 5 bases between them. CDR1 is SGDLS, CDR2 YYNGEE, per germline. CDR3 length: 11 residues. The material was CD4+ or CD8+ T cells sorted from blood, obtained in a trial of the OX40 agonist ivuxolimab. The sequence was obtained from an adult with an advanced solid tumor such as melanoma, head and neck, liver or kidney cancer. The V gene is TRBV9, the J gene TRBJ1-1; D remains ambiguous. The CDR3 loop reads CASSAGTEAFF. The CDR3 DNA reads TGTGCCAGCAGCGCGGGAACTGAAGCTTTCTTT.